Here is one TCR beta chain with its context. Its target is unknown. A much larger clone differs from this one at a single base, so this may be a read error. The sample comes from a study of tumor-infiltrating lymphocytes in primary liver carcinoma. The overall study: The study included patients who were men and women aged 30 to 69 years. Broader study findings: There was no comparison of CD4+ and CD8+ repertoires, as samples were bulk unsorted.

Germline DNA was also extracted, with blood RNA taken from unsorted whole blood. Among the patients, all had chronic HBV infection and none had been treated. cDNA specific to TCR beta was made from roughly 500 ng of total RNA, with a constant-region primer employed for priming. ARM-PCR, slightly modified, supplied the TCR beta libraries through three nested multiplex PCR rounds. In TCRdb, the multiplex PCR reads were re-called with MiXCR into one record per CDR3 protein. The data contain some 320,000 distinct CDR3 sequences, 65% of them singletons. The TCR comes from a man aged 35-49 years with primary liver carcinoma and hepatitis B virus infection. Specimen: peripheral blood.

For the CDR3, the DNA is TGCGCCAGCAACCAAGAGCCGACAGAAACAAATCAGCCCCAGCATTTT. This translates into CASNQEPTETNQPQHF. The genes are TRBV4-1 and TRBJ1-5; a possible D gene is TRBD1 (5 bases). The CDR3 extends over 16 amino acids. The germline CDR1 and CDR2 sequences are MGHRA and YSYEKL.